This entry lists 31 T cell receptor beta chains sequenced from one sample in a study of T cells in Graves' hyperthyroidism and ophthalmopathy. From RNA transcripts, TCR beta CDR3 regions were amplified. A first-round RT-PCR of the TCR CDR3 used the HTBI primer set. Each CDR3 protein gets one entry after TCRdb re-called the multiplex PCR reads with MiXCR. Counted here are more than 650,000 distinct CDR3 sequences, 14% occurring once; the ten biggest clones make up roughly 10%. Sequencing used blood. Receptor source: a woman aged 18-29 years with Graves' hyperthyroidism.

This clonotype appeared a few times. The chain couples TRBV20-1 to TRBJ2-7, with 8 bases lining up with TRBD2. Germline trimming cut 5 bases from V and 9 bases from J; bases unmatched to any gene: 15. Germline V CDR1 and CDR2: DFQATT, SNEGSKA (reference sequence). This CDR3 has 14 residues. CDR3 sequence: CSAHSTSGLRGQYF. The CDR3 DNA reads TGCAGTGCTCACTCTACTAGCGGCCTCCGCGGGCAGTACTTC.

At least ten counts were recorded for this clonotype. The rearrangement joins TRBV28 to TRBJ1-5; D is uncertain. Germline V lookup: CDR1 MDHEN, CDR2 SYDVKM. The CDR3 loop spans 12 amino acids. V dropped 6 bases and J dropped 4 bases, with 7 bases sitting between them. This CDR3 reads CASRGKNQPQHF. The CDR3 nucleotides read TGTGCCAGCAGGGGTAAAAATCAGCCCCAGCATTTT. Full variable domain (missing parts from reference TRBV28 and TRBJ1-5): DVKVTQSSRYLVKRTGEKVFLECVQDMDHENMFWYRQDPGLGLRLIYFSYDVKMKEKGDIPEGYSVSREKKERFSLILESASTNQTSMYLCASRGKNQPQHFGDGTRLSIL.

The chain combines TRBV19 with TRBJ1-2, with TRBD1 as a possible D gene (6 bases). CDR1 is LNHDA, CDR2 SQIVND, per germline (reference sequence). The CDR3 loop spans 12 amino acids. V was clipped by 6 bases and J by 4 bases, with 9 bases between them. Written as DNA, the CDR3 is TGTGCCAGTAGCGGGGACACCTATGGCTACACCTTC. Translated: CASSGDTYGYTF.

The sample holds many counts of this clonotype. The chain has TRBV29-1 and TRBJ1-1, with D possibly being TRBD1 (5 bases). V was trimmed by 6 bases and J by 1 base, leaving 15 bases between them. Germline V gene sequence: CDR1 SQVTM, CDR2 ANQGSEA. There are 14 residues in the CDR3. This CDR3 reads CSVRAYGGNTEAFF. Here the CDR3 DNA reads TGCAGCGTGCGTGCGTATGGGGGGAACACTGAAGCTTTCTTT.

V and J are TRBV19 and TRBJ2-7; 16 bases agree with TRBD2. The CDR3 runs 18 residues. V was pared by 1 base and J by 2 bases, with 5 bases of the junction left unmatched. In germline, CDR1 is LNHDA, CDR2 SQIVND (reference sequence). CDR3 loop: CASSIGHGTSGRAYEQYF. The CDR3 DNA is TGTGCCAGTAGTATAGGACATGGGACTAGCGGGAGGGCCTACGAGCAGTACTTC.

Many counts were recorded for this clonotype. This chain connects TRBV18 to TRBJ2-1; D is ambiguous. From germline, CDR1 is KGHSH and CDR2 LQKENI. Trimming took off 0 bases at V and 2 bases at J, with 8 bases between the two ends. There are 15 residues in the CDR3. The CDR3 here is CASSPPLKTYNEQFF. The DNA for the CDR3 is TGTGCCAGCTCACCACCTCTAAAGACCTACAATGAGCAGTTCTTC.

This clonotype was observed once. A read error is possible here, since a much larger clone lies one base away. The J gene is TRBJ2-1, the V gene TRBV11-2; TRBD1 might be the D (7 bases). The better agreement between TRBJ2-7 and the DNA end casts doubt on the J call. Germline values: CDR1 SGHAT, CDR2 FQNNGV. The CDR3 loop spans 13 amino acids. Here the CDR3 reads CASSASGGNEQYF. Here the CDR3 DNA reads TGTGCCAGCAGCGCCTCAGGGGGGAATGAGCAGTACTTC.

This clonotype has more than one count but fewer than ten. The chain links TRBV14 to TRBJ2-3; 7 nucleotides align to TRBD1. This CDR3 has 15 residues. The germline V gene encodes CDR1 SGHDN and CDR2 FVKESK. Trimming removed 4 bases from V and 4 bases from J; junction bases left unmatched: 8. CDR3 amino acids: CASSRNGQAADTQYF. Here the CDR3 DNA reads TGTGCCAGCAGCCGAAACGGACAGGCCGCAGATACGCAGTATTTT.

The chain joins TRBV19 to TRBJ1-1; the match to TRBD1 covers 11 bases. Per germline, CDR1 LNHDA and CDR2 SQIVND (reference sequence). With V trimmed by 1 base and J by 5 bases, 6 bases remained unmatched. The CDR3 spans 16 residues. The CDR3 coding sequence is TGTGCCAGTAGTATAGGCGGGACAGGGGGAAGGACTGAAGCTTTCTTT. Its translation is CASSIGGTGGRTEAFF.

DNA for the CDR3: TGTGCCAGCAGTTACTATGGCAGGGGATTTAACATGAACACTGAAGCTTTCTTT. It translates to CASSYYGRGFNMNTEAFF. V is TRBV6-6 and J is TRBJ1-1, with D perhaps TRBD1 (6 bases). Germline V lookup: CDR1 MNHNY, CDR2 SVGAGI (reference sequence). V gave up 1 base and J gave up 0 bases, with 18 bases separating them. The CDR3 length is 18 residues.

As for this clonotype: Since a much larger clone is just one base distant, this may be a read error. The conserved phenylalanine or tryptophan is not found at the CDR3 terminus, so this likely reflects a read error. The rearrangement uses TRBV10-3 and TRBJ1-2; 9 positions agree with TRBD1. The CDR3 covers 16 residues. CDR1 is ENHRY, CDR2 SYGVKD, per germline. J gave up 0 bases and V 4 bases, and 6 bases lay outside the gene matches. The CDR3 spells CAISGRGQGANYGYTL. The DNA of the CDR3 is TGTGCCATCAGTGGACGGGGACAGGGAGCTAACTATGGCTACACCCTC.

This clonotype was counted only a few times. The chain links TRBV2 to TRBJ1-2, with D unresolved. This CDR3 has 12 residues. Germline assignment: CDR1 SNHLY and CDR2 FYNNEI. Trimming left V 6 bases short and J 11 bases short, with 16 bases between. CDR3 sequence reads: CASRRSTPHYTF. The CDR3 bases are TGTGCCAGCAGGAGGAGTACCCCCCATTACACCTTC.

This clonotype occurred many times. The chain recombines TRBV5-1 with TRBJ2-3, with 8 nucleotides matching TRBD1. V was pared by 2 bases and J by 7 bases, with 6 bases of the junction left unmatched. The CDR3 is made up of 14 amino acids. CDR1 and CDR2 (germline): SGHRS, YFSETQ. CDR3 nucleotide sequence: TGCGCCAGCAGCTTTGGACAGGGCCCTTATACGCAGTATTTT. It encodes CASSFGQGPYTQYF.

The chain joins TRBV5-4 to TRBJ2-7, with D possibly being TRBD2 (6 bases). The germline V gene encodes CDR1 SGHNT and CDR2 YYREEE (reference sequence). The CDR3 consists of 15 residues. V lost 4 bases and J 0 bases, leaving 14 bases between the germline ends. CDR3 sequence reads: CASSGGSTSSYEQYF. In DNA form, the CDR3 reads TGTGCCAGCAGCGGGGGGTCGACTAGCTCCTACGAGCAGTACTTC.

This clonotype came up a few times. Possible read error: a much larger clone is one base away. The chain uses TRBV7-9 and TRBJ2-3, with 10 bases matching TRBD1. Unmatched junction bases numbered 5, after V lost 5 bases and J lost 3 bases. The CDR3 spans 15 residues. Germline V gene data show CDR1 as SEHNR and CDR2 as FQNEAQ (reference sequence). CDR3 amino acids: CASSPGTGATDTQYF. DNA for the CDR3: TGTGCCAGCAGCCCCGGGACAGGGGCAACAGATACGCAGTATTTT. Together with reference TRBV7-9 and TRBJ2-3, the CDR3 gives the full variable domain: DTGVSQNPRHKITKRGQNVTFRCDPISEHNRLYWYRQTLGQGPEFLTYFQNEAQLEKSRLLSDRFSAERPKGSFSTLEIQRTEQGDSAMYLCASSPGTGATDTQYFGPGTRLTVL.

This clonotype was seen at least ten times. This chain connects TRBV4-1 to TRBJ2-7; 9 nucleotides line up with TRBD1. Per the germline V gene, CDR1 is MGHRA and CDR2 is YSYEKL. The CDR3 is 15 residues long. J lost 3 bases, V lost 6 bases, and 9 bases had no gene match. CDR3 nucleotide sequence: TGCGCCAGCAGTCGGGGGACAGGGTGGCTCTACGAGCAGTACTTC. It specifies CASSRGTGWLYEQYF.

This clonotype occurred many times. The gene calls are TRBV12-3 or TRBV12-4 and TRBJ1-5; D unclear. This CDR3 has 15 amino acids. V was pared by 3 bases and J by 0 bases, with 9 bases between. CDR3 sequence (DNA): TGTGCCAGCAGTTTCTCTCTGAATAGCAATCAGCCCCAGCATTTT. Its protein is CASSFSLNSNQPQHF.

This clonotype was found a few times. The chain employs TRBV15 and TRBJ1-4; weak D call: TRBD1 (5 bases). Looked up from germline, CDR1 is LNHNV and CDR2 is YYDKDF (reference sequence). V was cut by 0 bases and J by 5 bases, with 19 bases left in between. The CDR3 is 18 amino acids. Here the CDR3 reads CATSRDRPGEGRNEKLFF. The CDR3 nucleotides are TGTGCCACCAGCAGAGATCGGCCGGGAGAGGGGCGAAATGAAAAACTGTTTTTT.

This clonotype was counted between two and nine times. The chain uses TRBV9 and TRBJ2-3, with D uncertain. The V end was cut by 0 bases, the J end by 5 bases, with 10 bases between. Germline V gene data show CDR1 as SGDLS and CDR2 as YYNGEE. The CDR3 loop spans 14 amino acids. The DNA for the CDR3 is TGTGCCAGCAGCGTAGGGGAACTTCAAGATACGCAGTATTTT. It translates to CASSVGELQDTQYF.

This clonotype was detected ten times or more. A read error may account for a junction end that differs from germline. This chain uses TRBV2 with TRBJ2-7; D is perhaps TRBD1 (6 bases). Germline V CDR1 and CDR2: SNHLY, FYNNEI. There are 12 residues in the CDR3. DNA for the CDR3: TGTGCCAGCTGTGACAGGCCCCACGAGCAGTACTTC. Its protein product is CASCDRPHEQYF.

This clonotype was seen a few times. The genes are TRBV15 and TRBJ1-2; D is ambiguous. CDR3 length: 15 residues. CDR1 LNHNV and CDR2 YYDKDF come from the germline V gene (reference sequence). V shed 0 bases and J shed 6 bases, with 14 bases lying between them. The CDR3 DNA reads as TGTGCCACCAGCAGAGATACCACGGGAATGGATGGCTACACCTTC. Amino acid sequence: CATSRDTTGMDGYTF. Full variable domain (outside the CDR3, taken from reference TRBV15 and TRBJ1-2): DAMVIQNPRYQVTQFGKPVTLSCSQTLNHNVMYWYQQKSSQAPKLLFHYYDKDFNNEADTPDNFQSRRPNTSFCFLDIRSPGLGDTAMYLCATSRDTTGMDGYTFGSGTRLTVV.

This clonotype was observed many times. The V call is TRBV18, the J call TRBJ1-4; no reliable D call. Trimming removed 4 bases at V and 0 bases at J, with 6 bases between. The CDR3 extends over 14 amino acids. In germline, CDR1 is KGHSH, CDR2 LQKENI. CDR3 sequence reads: CASSRLTTNEKLFF. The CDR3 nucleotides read TGTGCCAGCTCACGGCTAACAACTAATGAAAAACTGTTTTTT.

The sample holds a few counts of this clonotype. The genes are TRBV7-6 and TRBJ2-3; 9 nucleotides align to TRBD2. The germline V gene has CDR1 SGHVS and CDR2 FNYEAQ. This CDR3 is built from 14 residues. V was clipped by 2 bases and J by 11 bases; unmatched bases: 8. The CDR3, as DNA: TGTGCCAGCAGCTTAATTAGCGGGGGTCATGAGCAGTATTTT. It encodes CASSLISGGHEQYF.

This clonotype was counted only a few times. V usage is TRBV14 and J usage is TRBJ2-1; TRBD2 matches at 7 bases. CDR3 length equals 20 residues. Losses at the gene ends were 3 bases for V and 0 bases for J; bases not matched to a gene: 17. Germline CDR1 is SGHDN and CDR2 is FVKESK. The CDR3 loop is CASSQFSGPKILSSYNEQFF. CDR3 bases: TGTGCCAGCAGCCAGTTTAGCGGGCCGAAGATTCTCAGCTCCTACAATGAGCAGTTCTTC.

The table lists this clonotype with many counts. DNA of the CDR3: TGTGCCAGCAACTTAGGGGACGGCAACTATGGCTACACCTTC. Translating it yields CASNLGDGNYGYTF. The chain is built from TRBV28 and TRBJ1-2; D is possibly TRBD1 (5 bases). This CDR3 spans 14 amino acids. V was pared by 7 bases and J by 2 bases, with 14 bases between. CDR1 MDHEN and CDR2 SYDVKM come from the germline V gene.

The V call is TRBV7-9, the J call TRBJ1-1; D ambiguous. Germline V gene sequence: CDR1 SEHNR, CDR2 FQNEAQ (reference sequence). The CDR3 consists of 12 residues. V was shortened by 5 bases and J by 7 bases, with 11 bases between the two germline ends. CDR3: CASSRAGSEAFF. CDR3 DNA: TGTGCCAGCAGCCGCGCGGGTAGTGAAGCTTTCTTT.

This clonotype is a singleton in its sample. The DNA for the CDR3 is TGTGCTAGTGGTTTGGCTGCAGGCTCCTACAATGAGCAGTTCTTC. Protein sequence: CASGLAAGSYNEQFF. The gene calls are TRBV12-5 and TRBJ2-1; no reliable D call. The CDR3 consists of 15 residues. V gave up 1 base and J gave up 0 bases, with 7 bases separating them. CDR1 and CDR2 (germline): LGHNT, FRNRAP.

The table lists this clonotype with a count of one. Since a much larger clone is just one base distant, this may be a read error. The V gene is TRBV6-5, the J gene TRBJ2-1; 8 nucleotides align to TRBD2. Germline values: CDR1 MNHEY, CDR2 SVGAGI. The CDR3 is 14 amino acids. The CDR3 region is CPSSYSGSGNEQFF. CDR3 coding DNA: TGTCCCAGCAGTTACAGCGGGAGTGGTAATGAGCAGTTCTTC.

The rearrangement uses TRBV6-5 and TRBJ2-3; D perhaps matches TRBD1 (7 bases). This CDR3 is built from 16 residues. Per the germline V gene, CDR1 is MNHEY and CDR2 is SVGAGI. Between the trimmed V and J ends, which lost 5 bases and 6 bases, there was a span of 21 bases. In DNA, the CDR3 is TGTGCCAGCAGTCAGCCGACAGGGAGGATAACCGATACGCAGTATTTT. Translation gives CASSQPTGRITDTQYF.

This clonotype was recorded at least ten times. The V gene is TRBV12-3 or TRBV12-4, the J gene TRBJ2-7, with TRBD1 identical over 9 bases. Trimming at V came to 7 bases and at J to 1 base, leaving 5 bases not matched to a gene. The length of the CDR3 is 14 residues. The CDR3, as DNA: TGTGCCAGCACGACCGGGACAGGGTCCTACGAGCAGTACTTC. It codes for CASTTGTGSYEQYF.

The CDR3 region is CASSQVPLATGELFF. In nucleotides, the CDR3 is TGCGCCAGCAGCCAAGTACCACTAGCAACCGGGGAGCTGTTTTTT. V gene TRBV4-1 combines with J gene TRBJ2-2, with D possibly matching TRBD2 (6 bases). Germline values: CDR1 MGHRA, CDR2 YSYEKL. The CDR3 extends over 15 amino acids. Trimming took off 1 base at V and 5 bases at J, with 11 bases between the two ends.